This TCR beta chain was recorded in a study of glioma-infiltrating T cells. Amplification of TCR alpha and beta CDR3 regions from RNA used iRepertoire nested multiplex PCR. TCRdb passed the multiplex PCR reads through MiXCR, listing each CDR3 protein once. The sample contains some 130,000 distinct CDR3 sequences, approximately 26% of which appear only once. General study results and limits: Gliomas, especially low-grade, showed above-expected tissue-blood divergence; non-neoplastic patients showed below.

As to this clonotype: Its antigen is undetermined.

The CDR3 is made up of 14 amino acids. Trimming shortened V by 2 bases and J by 4 bases, and 8 bases separated the two germline ends. Germline values: CDR1 SGHAT, CDR2 FQNNGV. Input material: glioma tissue, nonneoplastic brain tissue, or PBMCs (not recorded which). The V gene is TRBV11-2, the J gene TRBJ2-2; D gene ambiguous. This TCR was recovered from a human donor with low-grade glioma or glioblastoma, undergoing nonglioma brain surgery, or in good health (not recorded which). The CDR3 sequence is CASSLMWSTGELFF. CDR3 DNA: TGTGCCAGCAGCTTAATGTGGTCCACCGGGGAGCTGTTTTTT. Supplemented by reference TRBV11-2 and TRBJ2-2, the full variable domain reads EAGVAQSPRYKIIEKRQSVAFWCNPISGHATLYWYQQILGQGPKLLIQFQNNGVVDDSQLPKDRFSAERLKGVDSTLKIQPAKLEDSAVYLCASSLMWSTGELFFGEGSRLTVL.